These 9 T cell receptor beta chains were sequenced from one sample in a study of Ad26.COV2.S vaccination and SARS-CoV-2 variants. Described treatment: roughly 19 received Ad26.COV2.S at low or high dose, single or two shots; roughly five received placebo; per-sample allocation not given. Samples were taken on day 63 after the first vaccine or placebo injection. Repertoires were generated with immunoSEQ multiplex PCR, while TCRdb's copy carries only in-frame clones and drops some. The table includes some 460,000 clones, roughly nine tenths detected once. Material: peripheral blood, obtained in a trial of Ad26.COV2.S vaccine versus placebo. Every receptor here comes from a person aged 18 to 59 who received the Ad26.COV2.S COVID-19 vaccine or a placebo.

V and J are TRBV9 and TRBJ2-2, with D hard to call. The germline gives CDR1 SGDLS, CDR2 YYNGEE. V was shortened by 6 bases and J by 2 bases, with 11 bases between the two germline ends. CDR3 length: 14 amino acids. The CDR3 sequence is CASTPAGNTGELFF. The CDR3 DNA sequence: TGTGCCAGCACCCCGGCAGGTAACACCGGGGAGCTGTTTTTT.

The chain combines TRBV7-9 with TRBJ2-3; possibly TRBD1 for D (5 bases). Germline CDR1 and CDR2: SEHNR and FQNEAQ (reference sequence). The CDR3 totals 14 residues. The V gene lost 1 base and the J gene lost 5 bases, with 10 bases spanning the gap. The CDR3 DNA reads as TGTGCCAGCAGCTTAGGCAAGGGGATAGATACGCAGTATTTT. This translates into CASSLGKGIDTQYF.

The chain carries TRBV9 and TRBJ2-1, with 11 bases matching TRBD2. The CDR3 consists of 18 residues. Germline V gives CDR1 SGDLS, CDR2 YYNGEE. V trimming: 2 bases; J trimming: 8 bases; junction bases outside the gene matches: 15. This CDR3 reads CASSVGLAGGSLQHEQFF. As DNA, the CDR3 is TGTGCCAGCAGCGTGGGGTTAGCGGGGGGGTCCCTACAACATGAGCAGTTCTTC.

The rearrangement joins TRBV30 to TRBJ1-1; D uncertain. The CDR3 totals 15 residues. The V gene's germline CDR1 is GTSNPN and CDR2 SVGIG (reference sequence). Trimming cost V 0 bases and J 1 base, with 12 bases left between them. The CDR3 loop is CAWSVRNPGNTEAFF. As DNA, the CDR3 is TGTGCCTGGAGTGTACGCAACCCGGGGAACACTGAAGCTTTCTTT.

This rearrangement joins TRBV6-2 or TRBV6-3 to TRBJ1-3; 7 bases align to TRBD1. V lost 2 bases and J lost 2; bases outside the gene matches: 6. The germline V gene has CDR1 MNHEY and CDR2 SVGEGT. This CDR3 comprises 16 residues. This CDR3 reads CASSYPTTGPGNTIYF. CDR3 bases: TGTGCCAGCAGTTACCCTACGACAGGGCCTGGAAACACCATATATTTT.

The chain has TRBV30 and TRBJ1-5; D possibly corresponds to TRBD1 (5 bases). Trimming cost V 8 bases and J 1 base, with 12 bases left between them. Germline V gives CDR1 GTSNPN, CDR2 SVGIG (reference sequence). CDR3 length: 13 residues. The CDR3 loop is CASGRGSNQPQHF. The CDR3 coding sequence is TGTGCCAGCGGTAGGGGAAGCAATCAGCCCCAGCATTTT. Full variable domain (remainder filled in from reference TRBV30 and TRBJ1-5): SQTIHQWPATLVQPVGSPLSLECTVEGTSNPNLYWYRQAAGRGLQLLFYSVGIGQISSEVPQNLSASRPQDRQFILSSKKLLLSDSGFYLCASGRGSNQPQHFGDGTRLSIL.

CDR3 coding DNA: TGTGCCAGCAGCTTAGGTACCGGCCCAGATACGCAGTATTTT. Translating it yields CASSLGTGPDTQYF. The chain couples TRBV7-6 to TRBJ2-3; D unclear. V lost 1 base and J lost 4, with 9 bases in between. The germline CDR1 and CDR2 sequences are SGHVS and FNYEAQ. CDR3 length: 14 amino acids.

V gene TRBV6-6 combines with J gene TRBJ2-3; TRBD2 matches at 12 bases. V shed 2 bases and J 8 bases; nucleotides not matched to a gene: 2. This CDR3 comprises 14 residues. CDR1 and CDR2 from the germline V gene are MNHNY and SVGAGI (reference sequence). The CDR3 bases are TGTGCCAGCAGTTACCTAGCGGGGGGGCGTACGCAGTATTTT. Protein: CASSYLAGGRTQYF.

The chain is built from TRBV12-3 or TRBV12-4 and TRBJ2-1, with a tentative D call TRBD2 (5 bases). Trimming took 7 bases from V and 6 from J, leaving 10 bases between them. The CDR3 contains 12 residues. The CDR3 coding sequence is TGTGCCAGCACCACACTAGGCAATGAGCAGTTCTTC. Protein sequence: CASTTLGNEQFF.